The 2 T cell receptor beta chains below come from one sample, sequenced in a study of Ad26.COV2.S vaccination and SARS-CoV-2 variants. As to treatment: some 19 received Ad26.COV2.S at low or high dose, single or two shots; about 5 received placebo; per-sample allocation not given. Vaccine and placebo recipients were sampled on day 63 after the first injection. The protocol was immunoSEQ multiplex PCR, while the TCRdb copy is restricted to in-frame clones and leaves out a portion. The profile shows roughly 270,000 clones, more than 70% of them singletons. The starting material was peripheral blood, obtained in a trial of Ad26.COV2.S vaccine versus placebo. These TCRs come from a person aged 18-65 years who received the Ad26.COV2.S COVID-19 vaccine or a placebo.

The V and J genes are TRBV29-1 and TRBJ1-5, with D tentatively TRBD1 (5 bases). The V end lost 4 bases, the J end lost 2 bases, and 9 bases lay between the germline ends. The CDR3 loop spans 13 amino acids. CDR1 is SQVTM, CDR2 ANQGSEA, per germline. The CDR3 nucleotides read TGCAGCGTTGCACCGGGGCGCAATCAGCCCCAGCATTTT. It yields the protein CSVAPGRNQPQHF.

This clone has only a few counts. The chain employs TRBV7-2 and TRBJ1-4; the D gene is possibly TRBD1 (6 bases). The CDR3 runs 15 residues. V was cut by 4 bases and J by 2 bases, with 11 bases left in between. Looked up from germline, CDR1 is SGHTA and CDR2 is FQGNSA. The CDR3 nucleotides read TGTGCCAGCAGCTGGGGGGGCAGGACTAATGAAAAACTGTTTTTT. Its protein is CASSWGGRTNEKLFF.